What follows are 8 T cell receptor beta chains derived from one specimen sequenced in a study of T-cell memory formation after mild COVID-19. Via MiXCR, TCRdb re-called the 5' RACE reads, giving one row per CDR3 protein. The data hold hundreds of thousands of distinct CDR3 sequences, with roughly 8.2% observed a single time. The sample comprised PBMCs or a T cell subset sorted from them (not recorded which). The receptors derive from a man in his late teens or twenties who had mild COVID-19 (a few samples of this study predate the infection). Cell type and time point are not known.

This clonotype was picked up a small number of times. The CDR3 region is CAISEPTTNTEAFF. In DNA form, the CDR3 reads TGTGCCATCAGTGAGCCGACAACGAACACTGAAGCTTTCTTT. The chain joins TRBV10-3 to TRBJ1-1, with unresolved D. Looked up from germline, CDR1 is ENHRY and CDR2 is SYGVKD. V gave up 2 bases and J gave up 1 base, with 8 bases separating them. This CDR3 comprises 14 residues.

This clonotype appeared many times. This chain connects TRBV7-2 to TRBJ1-3; no definite D call. Trimming left V 1 base short and J 0 bases short, with 7 bases between. CDR3 length: 15 amino acids. Per the germline V gene, CDR1 is SGHTA and CDR2 is FQGNSA. The CDR3, as DNA: TGTGCCAGCAGCTTAGATCTCTACTCTGGAAACACCATATATTTT. This codes for CASSLDLYSGNTIYF.

The chain has TRBV30 and TRBJ2-7, with 10 bases aligning to TRBD1. The junction had 7 bases not matched to a gene; V was cut back by 8 bases and J by 0 bases. Germline CDR1 GTSNPN, CDR2 SVGIG (reference sequence). This CDR3 spans 14 amino acids. CDR3 sequence reads: CATTGTGDSYEQYF. In DNA, the CDR3 is TGTGCCACGACAGGGACAGGGGACTCCTACGAGCAGTACTTC.

V usage is TRBV27 and J usage is TRBJ2-5, with TRBD2 identical over 7 bases. The CDR3 extends over 14 amino acids. The V gene's germline CDR1 is MNHEY and CDR2 SMNVEV (reference sequence). After removal of 6 bases from V and 2 bases from J, the junction contained 6 bases not matched to a gene. The CDR3 loop is CASRRASGQETQYF. As DNA, the CDR3 is TGTGCCAGCAGGAGGGCTAGCGGACAAGAGACCCAGTACTTC.

This clonotype turned up a few times. The chain carries TRBV30 and TRBJ2-1, with 7 bases fitting TRBD1. CDR3 length equals 13 residues. Germline CDR1 and CDR2: GTSNPN and SVGIG (reference sequence). Germline trimming cut 1 base from V and 7 bases from J; bases unmatched to any gene: 4. The CDR3 nucleotides read TGTGCCTGGAGTGAGGGGGCAGGTAATGAGCAGTTCTTC. This sequence encodes CAWSEGAGNEQFF.

J is TRBJ1-3 and V is TRBV25-1, with D possibly matching TRBD1 (5 bases). Trimming shortened V by 4 bases and J by 4 bases, and 8 bases separated the two germline ends. Germline V lookup: CDR1 MGHDK, CDR2 SYGVNS. This CDR3 has 13 residues. As DNA, the CDR3 is TGTGCCAGCAGTGCCGGGGGAGGAAACACCATATATTTT. Translation gives CASSAGGGNTIYF.

The rearrangement uses TRBV7-9 and TRBJ2-7, with D possibly matching TRBD1 (5 bases). CDR1 is SEHNR and CDR2 is FQNEAQ in the germline V gene (reference sequence). The CDR3 is 14 amino acids. Trimming left V 3 bases short and J 7 bases short, with 16 bases between. The chain's CDR3 is CASSFGDSSREQYV. The CDR3 region has the DNA TGTGCCAGCAGCTTTGGAGACAGTTCTCGGGAGCAGTACGTC.

This clonotype was observed a few times. The chain combines TRBV5-1 with TRBJ2-7; D is perhaps TRBD1 or TRBD2 (5 bases each). There are 15 residues in the CDR3. V was pared by 0 bases and J by 0 bases, with 10 bases between. Germline assignment: CDR1 SGHRS and CDR2 YFSETQ. The CDR3 loop reads CASSLAWGSSYEQYV. The CDR3 region has the DNA TGCGCCAGCAGCTTGGCCTGGGGGAGCTCCTACGAGCAGTACGTC.